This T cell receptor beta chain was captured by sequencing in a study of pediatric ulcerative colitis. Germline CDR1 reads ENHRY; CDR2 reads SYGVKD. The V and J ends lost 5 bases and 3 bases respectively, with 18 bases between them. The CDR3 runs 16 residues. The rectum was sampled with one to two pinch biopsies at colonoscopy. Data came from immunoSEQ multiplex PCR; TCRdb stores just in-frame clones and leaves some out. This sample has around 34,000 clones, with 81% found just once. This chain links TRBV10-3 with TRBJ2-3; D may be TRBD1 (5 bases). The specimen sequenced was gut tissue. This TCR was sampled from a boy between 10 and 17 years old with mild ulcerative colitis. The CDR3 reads CAISKPEGDGTDTQYF. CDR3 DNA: TGTGCCATCAGTAAACCCGAAGGGGATGGGACAGATACGCAGTATTTT.